Listed below are T cell receptor beta chains from one sample, sequenced in a study of beta chain features in type 1 diabetes. Sequenced by immunoSEQ multiplex PCR; TCRdb stores in-frame clones only, minus some. The data show around 150,000 clones, 6.9% seen once. Source material: central memory CD4+ T cells from blood. Receptors were obtained from a woman aged 25 to 45 in good health. The CDR3 runs from the conserved cysteine through the conserved F or W. A D gene is named only where the DNA matches it firmly. A clone size is listed for some rows: how often the clone was seen (once, few, many), or a class if it is expanded.

V	J	D	size	DNA	CDR3
TRBV18	TRBJ2-7	TRBD1	-	TGTGCCAGCTCACGATCCCGGGACAGGGACTCCTACGAGCAGTACTTC	CASSRSRDRDSYEQYF
TRBV4-3	TRBJ2-2	TRBD2	few	TGCGCCAGCAGCCAAGCACGGGGGGTCGCCGGGGAGCTGTTTTTT	CASSQARGVAGELFF
TRBV7-2	TRBJ2-3	TRBD2	-	TGTGCCAGCAGCCCGAGGGCAGCGGGAGTCACAGATACGCAGTATTTT	CASSPRAAGVTDTQYF
TRBV7-2	TRBJ2-7	TRBD1	many	TGTGCCAGCAGCTACCAGACAGGGGATTCCTACGAGCAGTACTTC	CASSYQTGDSYEQYF
TRBV7-3	TRBJ1-2	TRBD1	-	TGTGCCAGCAGCTTCGGGCAGGGGGTAGGCTACACCTTC	CASSFGQGVGYTF
TRBV11-1	TRBJ2-2	TRBD2	-	TGTGCCAGCAGCTTAGGAGTAGCGGGAGGAGGCACCGGGGAGCTGTTTTTT	CASSLGVAGGGTGELFF
TRBV18	TRBJ1-4	TRBD1	many	TGTGCCAGCTCAGCCGGGGACAGATCTAATGAAAAACTGTTTTTT	CASSAGDRSNEKLFF
TRBV4-2	TRBJ2-1	-	-	TGTGCCAGCAGCCAAGACCCCTGGGGAGCCGGAGATGAGCAGTTCTTC	CASSQDPWGAGDEQFF
TRBV28	TRBJ2-7	TRBD1	few	TGTGCCAGTCGGACAGGGACCTACGAGCAGTACTTC	CASRTGTYEQYF
TRBV18	TRBJ1-1	-	few	TGTGCCAGCTCCCAAACAACACGGAGGAACACTGAAGCTTTCTTT	CASSQTTRRNTEAFF
TRBV7-7	TRBJ2-7	TRBD1	few	TGTGCTAGCAGCTTAGGGGGCGCGGATGAGCAGTACTTC	CASSLGGADEQYF
TRBV11-2	TRBJ1-4	TRBD1	few	TGTGCCAGCAGCTTGGTTGGGACAGGGAATGAAAAACTGTTTTTT	CASSLVGTGNEKLFF
TRBV14	TRBJ1-2	-	-	TGTGCCAGCAGCCAAGATTTTGGGGCGCAAGGCTACACCTTC	CASSQDFGAQGYTF
TRBV2	TRBJ1-1	-	few	TGTGCCAGCAGTGGGGGGCTGGGTATGAACACTGAAGCTTTCTTT	CASSGGLGMNTEAFF
TRBV18	TRBJ1-5	-	-	TGTGCCAGCTCACCACCGGGAGGGAAGGGCAATCAGCCCCAGCATTTT	CASSPPGGKGNQPQHF
TRBV4-2	TRBJ1-3	TRBD1	few	TGTGCCAGCAGCCAAGGGACAGGGGGCAGAAACACCATATATTTT	CASSQGTGGRNTIYF
TRBV7-9	TRBJ1-1	-	many	TGTGCCAGCAGCTTAACGGGGGGGAACACTGAAGCTTTCTTT	CASSLTGGNTEAFF
TRBV6-5	TRBJ2-5	-	few	TGTGCCAGCCGTTCGGGGGAGACCCAGTACTTC	CASRSGETQYF
TRBV7-9	TRBJ2-1	-	few	TGTGCCAGCAGCTTAGGCCTACGGAGGTCCTACAATGAGCAGTTCTTC	CASSLGLRRSYNEQFF
TRBV4-1	TRBJ1-3	-	-	TGCGCCAGCAGCCAGGGGGACACCCGAAACACCATATATTTT	CASSQGDTRNTIYF
TRBV5-1	TRBJ2-5	TRBD2	-	TGCGCCAGCAGCTTGCTGGCGGGAGAGGAGACCCAGTACTTC	CASSLLAGEETQYF
TRBV18	TRBJ2-2	-	-	TGTGCCAGCTCACGCGATCCGAACACCGGGGAGCTGTTTTTT	CASSRDPNTGELFF
TRBV28	TRBJ1-1	TRBD1	-	TGTGCCAGCAGCCAAACTGGACAGGGGAACACTGAAGCTTTCTTT	CASSQTGQGNTEAFF
TRBV7-3	TRBJ2-1	TRBD2	-	TGTGCCAGCAGCTTGATCGGGAGGGGCTCCTACAATGAGCAGTTCTTC	CASSLIGRGSYNEQFF
TRBV7-9	TRBJ2-3	TRBD2	medium-sized	TGTGCCAGCATGACTACTAGCGGGAGGAGGTATACGCAGTATTTT	CASMTTSGRRYTQYF
TRBV4-2	TRBJ2-1	TRBD2	-	TGTGCCAGCAGCCAAGATTTAGCGGGAGGGCCCGGGATCCGGCAGTTCTTC	CASSQDLAGGPGIRQFF
TRBV2	TRBJ2-7	-	many	TGTGCCAGCATTAGGGGCAGCTCCTACGAGCAGTACTTC	CASIRGSSYEQYF
TRBV11-3	TRBJ2-2	TRBD1	few	TGTGCCAGCAGCCCAGGGGGGAACACCGGGGAGCTGTTTTTT	CASSPGGNTGELFF
TRBV21-1	TRBJ1-2	-	-	TGTGCCAGCAGCAACGTCCCAGGGGGTCAGGGCTACACCTTC	CASSNVPGGQGYTF
TRBV5-4	TRBJ2-1	-	many	TGTGCCAGCAGGGAGAGCTCCTACAATGAGCAGTTCTTC	CASRESSYNEQFF
TRBV4-2	TRBJ2-3	TRBD1	-	TGTGCCAGCAGCCAGCTGGGGACAGGGGTAGATACGCAGTATTTT	CASSQLGTGVDTQYF
TRBV7-2	TRBJ2-7	-	many	TGTGCCAGCAGCTTTCGCTTAGTGTACGAGCAGTACTTC	CASSFRLVYEQYF
TRBV6-6	TRBJ1-1	-	-	TGTGCCAGCAGTGCTATTCCGGGACTGGTAAACACTGAAGCTTTCTTT	CASSAIPGLVNTEAFF
TRBV19	TRBJ1-1	TRBD1	few	TGTGCCAGTAGTAAGGACAGGCGGAACACTGAAGCTTTCTTT	CASSKDRRNTEAFF
TRBV7-9	TRBJ2-2	-	few	TGTGCCAGCAGCCCAGGGGAAGTTCACACCGGGGAGCTGTTTTTT	CASSPGEVHTGELFF
TRBV7-9	TRBJ1-1	-	-	TGTGCCAGCAGTCCACAGGGAAACACTGAAGCTTTCTTT	CASSPQGNTEAFF
TRBV5-8	TRBJ2-7	TRBD1	few	TGTGCCAGCAGCTTGGCCAGGGGGCGGTACGAGCAGTACTTC	CASSLARGRYEQYF
TRBV14	TRBJ1-5	-	-	TGTGCCAGCAGCACTCGTGTCAGGGCGCGGCAGCCCCAGCATTTT	CASSTRVRARQPQHF
TRBV18	TRBJ2-1	-	-	TGTGCCAGCTCACCATTTGCGGGGATATCCTACAATGAGCAGTTCTTC	CASSPFAGISYNEQFF
TRBV7-3	TRBJ2-1	TRBD2	-	TGTGCCAGCAGCTTATTAGGGACTAGTTGGAATGAGCAGTTCTTC	CASSLLGTSWNEQFF
TRBV5-1	TRBJ2-2	TRBD2	few	TGCGCCAGCAGCACTGAGGCTTGGGCTAGCGGGACTTCCGGGGAGCTGTTTTTT	CASSTEAWASGTSGELFF